This T cell receptor (beta chain) is drawn from a study of beta chain features in type 1 diabetes. CDR1 and CDR2 from the germline V gene are SGHRS and YFSETQ. The V end lost 4 bases, the J end lost 2 bases, and 14 bases lay between the germline ends. The CDR3 is made up of 15 amino acids. The investigators reverse transcribed all of the isolated RNA, so they sequenced expressed TCRB transcripts. Using immunoSEQ multiplex PCR, the repertoire was profiled, and TCRdb retains in-frame clones only, with some absent. The sample has under 250,000 clones, roughly 10% seen once. V and J are TRBV5-1 and TRBJ2-3; TRBD2 might be the D (6 bases). The source material was central memory CD4+ T cells from blood. The clonotype originates from a man between 18 and 29 years old in good health. For the CDR3, the DNA is TGCGCCAGCAGCGGACTATCTCGGATCACAGATACGCAGTATTTT. Translation: CASSGLSRITDTQYF.